These 21 T cell receptor beta chains originate from one sample sequenced in a study of human T cells and chemical hapten exposure. MiXCR, run by TCRdb on the RACE reads, gives a single entry per CDR3 protein. The repertoire holds 180,000 or so distinct CDR3 sequences, with about 20% as singletons. The time point here: patch test 1, 2 weeks after DPC sensitization. Specified treatment: therapeutic diphenylcyclopropenone sensitization with weekly scalp DPC. The starting material was whole blood, obtained in connection with sensitization to the hapten diphenylcyclopropenone (DPC). The receptors here all came from a woman aged 50 to 65 with alopecia areata. Some clones in this sample may be carry-over from other donors' samples.

This clonotype appeared many times. V and J are TRBV29-1 and TRBJ1-1; D gene unclear. CDR3 size: 11 residues. Looked up from germline, CDR1 is SQVTM and CDR2 is ANQGSEA. Between the trimmed V and J ends, which lost 4 bases and 6 bases, there was a span of 9 bases. Here the CDR3 DNA reads TGCAGCGTTGTTGTCGGGGCTGAAGCTTTCTTT. Residues: CSVVVGAEAFF. Looking up the rest from reference TRBV29-1 and TRBJ1-1 gives the full variable domain: SAVISQKPSRDICQRGTSLTIQCQVDSQVTMMFWYRQQPGQSLTLIATANQGSEATYESGFVIDKFPISRPNLTFSTLTVSNMSPEDSSIYLCSVVVGAEAFFGQGTRLTVV.

This clonotype was observed a handful of times. V and J are TRBV5-5 and TRBJ2-3, with 9 bases identical to TRBD1. V shed 5 bases and J 8 bases; nucleotides not matched to a gene: 9. The CDR3 is made up of 14 amino acids. Germline CDR1 reads SGHKS; CDR2 reads YYEKEE (reference sequence). The CDR3 sequence is CASSPGQGGLTQYF. The DNA of the CDR3 is TGTGCCAGCAGTCCGGGACAGGGAGGACTTACGCAGTATTTT.

This chain links TRBV2 with TRBJ2-1; no firm D call. Germline CDR1 and CDR2: SNHLY and FYNNEI. There are 14 residues in the CDR3. V lost 6 bases and J lost 1, with 10 bases in between. For the CDR3, the DNA is TGTGCCAGCAGCACCCGTGGGTCCTACAATGAGCAGTTCTTC. Amino acid sequence: CASSTRGSYNEQFF.

The rearrangement uses TRBV20-1 and TRBJ2-7; a possible D gene is TRBD2 (5 bases). The germline V gene encodes CDR1 DFQATT and CDR2 SNEGSKA (reference sequence). V was shortened by 6 bases and J by 5 bases, with 17 bases between the two germline ends. The CDR3 totals 13 residues. The CDR3 region is CSAPTRFGDEQYF. The CDR3 nucleotides read TGCAGTGCCCCTACTAGATTCGGCGACGAGCAGTACTTC.

This clonotype turned up a few times. The junction and the germline gene differ at one end; a read error may be behind it. The V and J genes are TRBV9 and TRBJ2-2; TRBD2 aligns across 7 bases. CDR3 length: 14 amino acids. CDR1 is SGDLS, CDR2 YYNGEE, per germline. The CDR3 bases are TGTACCAGCAGCGGGGACTTGAACACCGGGGAGCTGTTTTTT. Protein: CTSSGDLNTGELFF.

This chain connects TRBV29-1 to TRBJ2-1; D might be TRBD2 (7 bases). The CDR3 is 15 residues long. V gave up 3 bases and J gave up 0 bases, with 12 bases separating them. Germline CDR1 SQVTM, CDR2 ANQGSEA. The CDR3 protein is CSVDPGGFSYNEQFF. In nucleotides, the CDR3 is TGCAGCGTTGATCCGGGGGGCTTCTCCTACAATGAGCAGTTCTTC.

This chain links TRBV12-3 or TRBV12-4 with TRBJ2-7; D gene ambiguous. The CDR3 runs to 15 residues. The V gene lost 2 bases and the J gene lost 0 bases, with 11 bases spanning the gap. CDR3 amino acids: CASSLRAGSSYEQYF. CDR3 nucleotides: TGTGCCAGCAGTTTAAGGGCCGGAAGCTCCTACGAGCAGTACTTC.

The V call is TRBV10-1, the J call TRBJ2-1; D remains ambiguous. Trimming took 0 bases from V and 6 from J, leaving 6 bases between them. Germline V gene lookup returns CDR1 WNHNN and CDR2 SYGVQD (reference sequence). There are 13 residues in the CDR3. CDR3 in DNA: TGCGCCAGCAGTGAGTCGATGGCCAATGAGCAGTTCTTC. The encoded protein is CASSESMANEQFF.

This clonotype has ten or more counts. The CDR3 DNA reads as TGTGCCAGCACCCAATTGCCGACGGGAGGAGATACGCAGTATTTT. Translation: CASTQLPTGGDTQYF. The chain has TRBV5-5 and TRBJ2-3, with TRBD2 identical over 7 bases. The germline V gene has CDR1 SGHKS and CDR2 YYEKEE (reference sequence). Trimming removed 6 bases from V and 5 bases from J; junction bases left unmatched: 12. CDR3 length equals 15 residues.

This clonotype was picked up many times. The chain is built from TRBV20-1 and TRBJ1-1, with a tentative D call TRBD1 (5 bases). The CDR3 has 13 amino acids. The germline V gene has CDR1 DFQATT and CDR2 SNEGSKA (reference sequence). Trimming removed 1 base at V and 4 bases at J, with 10 bases between. This chain's CDR3 is CSARAGWTTEAFF. CDR3 bases: TGCAGTGCTAGAGCAGGGTGGACCACTGAAGCTTTCTTT.

This clonotype was counted at least ten times. The rearrangement joins TRBV4-1 to TRBJ2-1; 12 bases map to TRBD2. Germline V gene sequence: CDR1 MGHRA, CDR2 YSYEKL. The V segment lost 3 bases and the J segment 3 bases; nucleotides outside the gene matches: 6. The CDR3 extends over 17 amino acids. Here the CDR3 reads CASSQSGLAGIYNEQFF. CDR3 nucleotides: TGCGCCAGCAGCCAGTCTGGACTAGCGGGAATCTACAATGAGCAGTTCTTC.

This clonotype was recorded a few times. This chain uses TRBV11-2 with TRBJ2-3; TRBD2 matches at 7 bases. This CDR3 is built from 16 residues. Germline V lookup: CDR1 SGHAT, CDR2 FQNNGV. Trimming took 5 bases from V and 0 from J; bases not matched to a gene: 8. CDR3 loop: CASSGRGALSTDTQYF. CDR3 sequence (DNA): TGTGCCAGCAGCGGGAGGGGAGCCCTTAGCACAGATACGCAGTATTTT.

This clonotype was observed a few times. V and J are TRBV2 and TRBJ1-6, with a tentative D call TRBD1 (6 bases). CDR3 size: 15 residues. Germline values: CDR1 SNHLY, CDR2 FYNNEI. V lost 2 bases and J lost 6, with 11 bases in between. DNA of the CDR3: TGTGCCAGCAGTGAACGTGACAGGTTTAATTCACCCCTCCACTTT. Its protein product is CASSERDRFNSPLHF.

There are a few counts of this clonotype. The V call is TRBV5-1, the J call TRBJ1-1; D call uncertain. Germline CDR1 and CDR2: SGHRS and YFSETQ. The CDR3 extends over 15 amino acids. V was shortened by 0 bases and J by 0 bases, with 9 bases between the two germline ends. CDR3 DNA sequence: TGCGCCAGCAGCTTGGCTGCAGAAGTGAACACTGAAGCTTTCTTT. Translation: CASSLAAEVNTEAFF.

This clonotype was observed a handful of times. The V and J genes are TRBV6-2 or TRBV6-3 and TRBJ2-1; 8 nucleotides match TRBD2. The trim removed 6 bases at V and 2 bases at J, leaving 9 bases unmatched. Per the germline V gene, CDR1 is MNHEY and CDR2 is SVGEGT. The CDR3 is 16 residues long. The CDR3 coding sequence is TGTGCCAGCAGCCCAGCCGGGACTAGGACCTACAATGAGCAGTTCTTC. It codes for CASSPAGTRTYNEQFF.

This chain joins TRBV9 and TRBJ1-4; D is possibly TRBD1 (5 bases). V was pared by 0 bases and J by 8 bases, with 8 bases between. The length of the CDR3 is 13 residues. CDR1 is SGDLS and CDR2 is YYNGEE in the germline V gene. This CDR3 is CASSVDRGEKLFF. In DNA form, the CDR3 reads TGTGCCAGCAGCGTAGATCGGGGCGAAAAACTGTTTTTT.

This clonotype was observed a few times. This chain uses TRBV29-1 with TRBJ2-1; D unresolved. Trimming shortened V by 2 bases and J by 10 bases, and 9 bases separated the two germline ends. The CDR3 sequence is 11 residues long. Per the germline V gene, CDR1 is SQVTM and CDR2 is ANQGSEA. CDR3 protein: CSVELVQEQFF. CDR3 nucleotides: TGCAGCGTTGAACTGGTACAAGAGCAGTTCTTC.

This clonotype was observed a few times. V usage is TRBV29-1 and J usage is TRBJ1-1; perhaps TRBD1 as D (5 bases). Trimming removed 8 bases from V and 1 base from J, with 17 bases in between. Germline CDR1 and CDR2: SQVTM and ANQGSEA. The CDR3 has 14 residues. In nucleotides, the CDR3 is TGCAGCCTTGTTGGCGGGGCGAGGAACACTGAAGCTTTCTTT. This codes for CSLVGGARNTEAFF.

The chain carries TRBV5-6 and TRBJ2-1; 10 bases agree with TRBD2. The CDR3 extends over 16 amino acids. Germline CDR1 SGHDT, CDR2 YYEEEE. After removal of 4 bases from V and 6 bases from J, the junction contained 10 bases not matched to a gene. The CDR3 nucleotides read TGTGCCAGCAGCCGCTCCCTAGCGGGAGTAGGCAATGAGCAGTTCTTC. Its protein product is CASSRSLAGVGNEQFF.

Only a few counts were recorded for this clonotype. The chain couples TRBV9 to TRBJ2-1, with 8 bases aligning to TRBD2. Germline CDR1 is SGDLS and CDR2 is YYNGEE. This CDR3 comprises 16 residues. V was clipped by 4 bases and J by 0 bases; unmatched bases: 6. Here the CDR3 reads CASSFSGASSYNEQFF. In DNA, the CDR3 is TGTGCCAGCAGCTTTAGCGGGGCTTCCTCCTACAATGAGCAGTTCTTC.

This clonotype was seen a single time. As DNA, the CDR3 is TGCAGCGTTGAAAAGGACTTTGGCTATGGCTACACCTTC. This encodes CSVEKDFGYGYTF. This chain connects TRBV29-1 to TRBJ1-2; D is undetermined. CDR1 and CDR2 (germline): SQVTM, ANQGSEA. V was trimmed by 2 bases and J by 4 bases, leaving 11 bases between them. The length of the CDR3 is 13 residues.